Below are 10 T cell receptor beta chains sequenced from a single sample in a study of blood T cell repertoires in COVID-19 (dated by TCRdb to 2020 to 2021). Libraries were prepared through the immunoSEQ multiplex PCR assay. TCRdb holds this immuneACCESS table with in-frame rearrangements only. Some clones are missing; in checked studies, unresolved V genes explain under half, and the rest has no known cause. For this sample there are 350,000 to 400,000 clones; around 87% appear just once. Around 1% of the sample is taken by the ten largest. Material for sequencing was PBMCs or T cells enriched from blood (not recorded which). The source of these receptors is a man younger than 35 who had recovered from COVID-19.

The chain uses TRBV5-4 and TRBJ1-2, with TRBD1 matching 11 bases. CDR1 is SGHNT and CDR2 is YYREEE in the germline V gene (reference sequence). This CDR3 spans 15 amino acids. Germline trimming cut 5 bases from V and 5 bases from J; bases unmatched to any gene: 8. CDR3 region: CASRGQGAHSYGYTF. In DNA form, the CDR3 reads TGTGCCAGCAGAGGACAGGGGGCGCATTCGTATGGCTACACCTTC.

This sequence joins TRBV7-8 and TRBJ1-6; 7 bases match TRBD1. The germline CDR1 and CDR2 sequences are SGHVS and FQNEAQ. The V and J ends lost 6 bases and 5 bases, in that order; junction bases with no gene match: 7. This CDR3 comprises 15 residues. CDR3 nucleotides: TGTGCCAGCAGTACAAGGACAGGAGATAATTCACCCCTCCACTTT. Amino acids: CASSTRTGDNSPLHF.

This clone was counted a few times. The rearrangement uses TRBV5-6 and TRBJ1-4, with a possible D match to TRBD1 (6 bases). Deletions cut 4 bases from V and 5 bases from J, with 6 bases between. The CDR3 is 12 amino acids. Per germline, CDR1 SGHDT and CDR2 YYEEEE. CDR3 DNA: TGTGCCAGCAGCCAGGGGAATGAAAAACTGTTTTTT. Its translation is CASSQGNEKLFF.

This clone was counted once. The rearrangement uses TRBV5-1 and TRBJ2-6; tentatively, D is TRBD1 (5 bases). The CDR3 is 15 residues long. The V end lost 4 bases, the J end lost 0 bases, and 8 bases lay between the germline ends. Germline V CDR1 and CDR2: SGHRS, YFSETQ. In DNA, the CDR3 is TGCGCCAGCAGCCCAGGGAACTCTGGGGCCAACGTCCTGACTTTC. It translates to CASSPGNSGANVLTF.

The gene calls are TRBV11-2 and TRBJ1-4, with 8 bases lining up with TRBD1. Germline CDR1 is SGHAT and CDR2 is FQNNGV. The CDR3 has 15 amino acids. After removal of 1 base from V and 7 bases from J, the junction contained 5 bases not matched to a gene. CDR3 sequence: CASSLGQGAREKLFF. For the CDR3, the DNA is TGTGCCAGCAGCTTAGGGCAGGGGGCGCGTGAAAAACTGTTTTTT.

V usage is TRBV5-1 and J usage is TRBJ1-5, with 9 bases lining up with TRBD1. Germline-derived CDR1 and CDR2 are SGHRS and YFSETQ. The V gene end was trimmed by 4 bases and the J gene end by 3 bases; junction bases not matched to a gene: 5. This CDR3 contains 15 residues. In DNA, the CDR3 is TGCGCCAGCAGCGAGGGACAGGGTCTCAATCAGCCCCAGCATTTT. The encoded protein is CASSEGQGLNQPQHF.

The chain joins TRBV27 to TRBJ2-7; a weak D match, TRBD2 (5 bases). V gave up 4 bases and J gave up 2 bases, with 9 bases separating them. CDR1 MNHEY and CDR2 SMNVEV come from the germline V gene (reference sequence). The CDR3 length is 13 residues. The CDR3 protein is CASSYSGPYEQYF. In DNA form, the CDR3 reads TGTGCCAGCAGTTACAGCGGACCCTACGAGCAGTACTTC.

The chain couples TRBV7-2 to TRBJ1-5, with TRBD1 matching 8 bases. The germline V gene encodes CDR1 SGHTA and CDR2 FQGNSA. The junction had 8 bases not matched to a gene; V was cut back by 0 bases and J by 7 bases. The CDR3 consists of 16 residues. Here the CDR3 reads CASSLALQGGEQPQHF. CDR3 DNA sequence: TGTGCCAGCAGCTTAGCCCTACAGGGGGGGGAGCAGCCCCAGCATTTT.

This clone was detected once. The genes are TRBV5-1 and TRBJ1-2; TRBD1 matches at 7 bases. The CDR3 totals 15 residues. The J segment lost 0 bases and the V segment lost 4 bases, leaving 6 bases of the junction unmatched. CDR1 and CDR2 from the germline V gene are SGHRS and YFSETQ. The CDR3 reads CASSPTDRANYGYTF. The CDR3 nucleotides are TGCGCCAGCAGCCCGACTGACAGGGCTAACTATGGCTACACCTTC.

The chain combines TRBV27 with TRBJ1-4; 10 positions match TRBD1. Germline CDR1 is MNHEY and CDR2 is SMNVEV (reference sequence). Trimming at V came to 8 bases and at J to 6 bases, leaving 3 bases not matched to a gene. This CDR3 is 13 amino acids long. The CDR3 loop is CASSGTGDEKLFF. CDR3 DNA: TGTGCCAGCTCCGGGACAGGGGATGAAAAACTGTTTTTT.